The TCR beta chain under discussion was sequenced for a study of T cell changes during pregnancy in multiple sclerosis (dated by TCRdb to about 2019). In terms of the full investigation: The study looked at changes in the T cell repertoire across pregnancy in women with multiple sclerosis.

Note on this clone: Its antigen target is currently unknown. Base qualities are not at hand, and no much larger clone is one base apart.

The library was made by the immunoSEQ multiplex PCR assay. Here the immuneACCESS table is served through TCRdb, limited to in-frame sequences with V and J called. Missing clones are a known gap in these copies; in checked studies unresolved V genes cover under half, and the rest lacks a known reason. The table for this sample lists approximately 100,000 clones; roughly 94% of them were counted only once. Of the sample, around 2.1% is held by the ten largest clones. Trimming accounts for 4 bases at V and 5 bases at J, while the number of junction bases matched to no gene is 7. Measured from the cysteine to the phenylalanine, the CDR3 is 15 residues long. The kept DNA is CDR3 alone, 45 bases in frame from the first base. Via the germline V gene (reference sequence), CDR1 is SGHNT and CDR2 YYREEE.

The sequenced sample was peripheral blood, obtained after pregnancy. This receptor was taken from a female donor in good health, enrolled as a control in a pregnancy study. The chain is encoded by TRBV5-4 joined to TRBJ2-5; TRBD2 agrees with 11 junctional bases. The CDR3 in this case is CASSETSGGFETQYF. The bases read TGTGCCAGCAGCGAAACTAGCGGGGGTTTTGAGACCCAGTACTTC.